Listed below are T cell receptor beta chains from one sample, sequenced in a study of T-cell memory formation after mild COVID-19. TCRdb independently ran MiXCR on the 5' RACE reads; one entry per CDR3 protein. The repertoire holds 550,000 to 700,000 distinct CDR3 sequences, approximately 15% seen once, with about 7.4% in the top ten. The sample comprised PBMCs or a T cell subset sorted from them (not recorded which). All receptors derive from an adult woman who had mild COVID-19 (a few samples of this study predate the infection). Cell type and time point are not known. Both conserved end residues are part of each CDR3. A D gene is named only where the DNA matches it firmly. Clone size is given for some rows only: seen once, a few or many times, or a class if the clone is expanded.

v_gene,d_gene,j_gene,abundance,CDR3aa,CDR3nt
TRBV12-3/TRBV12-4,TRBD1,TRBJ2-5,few,CASSLGQEKYF,TGTGCCAGCAGTTTGGGACAGGAAAAGTACTTC
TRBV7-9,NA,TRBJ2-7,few,CASSLPSGEQYF,TGTGCCAGCAGCCTGCCGAGTGGCGAGCAGTACTTC
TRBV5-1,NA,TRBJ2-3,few,CASSFMVGEDTQYF,TGCGCCAGCAGCTTCATGGTAGGGGAAGATACGCAGTATTTT
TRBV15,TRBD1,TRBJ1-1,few,CATSREQGLNTEAFF,TGTGCCACCAGCAGGGAACAGGGGCTGAACACTGAAGCTTTCTTT
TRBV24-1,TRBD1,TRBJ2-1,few,CATSETGTGGNNEQFF,TGTGCCACCAGTGAGACCGGGACAGGGGGCAACAATGAGCAGTTCTTC
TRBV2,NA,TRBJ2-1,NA,CASSGASWRHEQFF,TGTGCCAGCAGTGGCGCCTCATGGAGGCATGAGCAGTTCTTC
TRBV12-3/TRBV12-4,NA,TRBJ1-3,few,CASSFLGAGNTIYF,TGTGCCAGCAGTTTTCTGGGTGCTGGAAACACCATATATTTT
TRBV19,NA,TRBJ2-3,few,CASSSRWGPHTDTQYF,TGTGCCAGTAGTTCCCGATGGGGCCCACACACAGATACGCAGTATTTT
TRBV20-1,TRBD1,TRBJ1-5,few,CSARGQGRGGNQPQHF,TGCAGTGCTAGGGGACAGGGCCGTGGGGGCAATCAGCCCCAGCATTTT
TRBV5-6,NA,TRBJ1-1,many,CASSFISGNTEAFF,TGTGCCAGCAGCTTTATCAGCGGGAACACTGAAGCTTTCTTT
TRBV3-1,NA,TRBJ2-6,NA,CASSQDHRAERAGANVLTF,TGTGCCAGCAGCCAAGATCACAGGGCAGAGAGGGCTGGGGCCAACGTCCTGACTTTC
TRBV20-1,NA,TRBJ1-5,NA,CSALDSNQPQHF,TGCAGTGCTCTCGATAGCAATCAGCCCCAGCATTTT
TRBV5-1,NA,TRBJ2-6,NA,CASSLGPSTGANVLTF,TGCGCCAGCAGCTTGGGACCATCAACTGGGGCCAACGTCCTGACTTTC
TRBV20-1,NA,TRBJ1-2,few,CSASISLGQGDGYTF,TGCAGTGCTAGTATCTCACTGGGGCAGGGTGATGGCTACACCTTC
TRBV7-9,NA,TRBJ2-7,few,CASSLGLLEGDEQYF,TGTGCCAGCAGCTTAGGACTCCTGGAGGGGGACGAGCAGTACTTC
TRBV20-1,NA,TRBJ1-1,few,CSASGGTEAFF,TGCAGTGCTTCGGGGGGGACTGAAGCTTTCTTT
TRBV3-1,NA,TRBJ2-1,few,CASSLTGILPYNEQFF,TGTGCCAGCAGCCTTACGGGAATCCTACCCTACAATGAGCAGTTCTTC
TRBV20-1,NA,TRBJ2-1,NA,CSATAQGVYEQFF,TGCAGTGCTACGGCACAGGGTGTCTATGAGCAGTTCTTC
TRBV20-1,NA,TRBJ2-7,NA,CSAPPRGAGEQYF,TGCAGTGCACCACCCCGGGGGGCAGGGGAGCAGTACTTC
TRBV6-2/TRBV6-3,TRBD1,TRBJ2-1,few,CASSPGTGVVYEQFF,TGTGCCAGCAGCCCCGGGACAGGGGTTGTTTATGAGCAGTTCTTC
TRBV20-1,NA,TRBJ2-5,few,CSAKIQETQYF,TGCAGTGCTAAGATCCAAGAGACCCAGTACTTC
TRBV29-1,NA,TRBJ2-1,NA,CSGIRLGTPGDNEQFF,TGCAGCGGTATCCGCCTAGGTACCCCTGGGGACAATGAGCAGTTCTTC
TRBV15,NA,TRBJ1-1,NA,CATSRAHGGGAEAFF,TGTGCCACCAGCAGAGCCCATGGGGGAGGCGCTGAAGCTTTCTTT
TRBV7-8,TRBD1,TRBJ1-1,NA,CASSSENGQGYPGTEAFF,TGTGCCAGCAGCTCCGAAAACGGACAGGGGTACCCCGGCACTGAAGCTTTCTTT
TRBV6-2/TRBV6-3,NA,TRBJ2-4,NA,CASATPGLAKNIQYF,TGTGCCAGCGCTACTCCGGGACTAGCCAAAAACATTCAGTACTTC
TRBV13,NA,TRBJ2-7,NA,CASSLRQGLVNEQYF,TGTGCCAGCAGCTTAAGGCAGGGTCTCGTGAACGAGCAGTACTTC
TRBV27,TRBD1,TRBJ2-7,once,CASSLLAWGTGFYEQYF,TGTGCCAGCAGTTTATTGGCTTGGGGGACAGGGTTCTACGAGCAGTACTTC
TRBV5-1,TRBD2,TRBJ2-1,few,CASSPGTSGHEQFF,TGCGCCAGCAGCCCCGGGACTAGCGGGCATGAGCAGTTCTTC
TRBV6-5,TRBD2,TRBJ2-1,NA,CASRLAGGPEFF,TGTGCCAGTAGACTAGCGGGGGGGCCTGAGTTCTTC
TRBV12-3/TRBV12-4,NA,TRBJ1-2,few,CASSLREGDYGYTF,TGTGCCAGCAGTTTAAGGGAAGGGGACTATGGCTACACCTTC
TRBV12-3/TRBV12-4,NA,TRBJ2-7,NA,CARNSGHQPYEQYF,TGTGCCCGAAACTCGGGGCACCAACCCTACGAGCAGTACTTC
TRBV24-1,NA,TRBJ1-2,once,CATSRQHYGYTF,TGTGCCACCAGTCGACAGCACTATGGCTACACCTTC
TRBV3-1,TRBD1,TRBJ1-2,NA,CASSQGQGTYGYTF,TGTGCCAGCAGCCAAGGACAGGGCACCTATGGCTACACCTTC
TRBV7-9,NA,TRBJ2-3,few,CASSFQSTDTQYF,TGTGCCAGCAGCTTTCAAAGCACAGATACGCAGTATTTT
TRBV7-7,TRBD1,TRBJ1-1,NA,CASSYRGENTEAFF,TGTGCCAGCAGCTACAGGGGCGAGAACACTGAAGCTTTCTTT
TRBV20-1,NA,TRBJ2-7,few,CSAILGRASYEQYF,TGCAGTGCTATCCTCGGCAGGGCATCCTACGAGCAGTACTTC
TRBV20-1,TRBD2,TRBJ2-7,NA,CSARDSQRGISYEQYF,TGCAGTGCTAGAGATTCTCAGCGGGGAATCTCCTACGAGCAGTACTTC
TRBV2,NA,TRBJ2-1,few,CASSADYNEQFF,TGTGCCAGCAGTGCGGATTACAATGAGCAGTTCTTC
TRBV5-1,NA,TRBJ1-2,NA,CASSFLRQDRTNYGYTF,TGCGCCAGCAGCTTTCTTCGACAGGACCGCACGAACTATGGCTACACCTTC
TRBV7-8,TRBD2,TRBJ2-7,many,CASSSTAGTSRPYEQYF,TGTGCCAGCAGCTCGACCGCCGGGACTAGCAGACCCTACGAGCAGTACTTC
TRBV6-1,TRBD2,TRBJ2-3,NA,CASSERYSGGTDTQYF,TGTGCCAGCAGTGAACGCTATAGCGGGGGCACAGATACGCAGTATTTT
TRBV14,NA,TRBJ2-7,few,CASSQDALGGAGQYF,TGTGCCAGCAGCCAAGACGCCCTTGGGGGCGCAGGGCAGTACTTC
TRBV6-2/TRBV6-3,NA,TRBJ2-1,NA,CASNSGFGNEQFF,TGTGCCAGCAATTCCGGGTTCGGCAATGAGCAGTTCTTC
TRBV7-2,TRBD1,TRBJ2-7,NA,CASSPYRGDYEQYF,TGTGCCAGCAGCCCTTACAGGGGGGACTACGAGCAGTACTTC